The clone carrying this T cell receptor (beta chain) was observed at least ten times. Antigen specificity is unknown. If no ophthalmopathy progression occurred within 18 months, Graves' hyperthyroidism was stable. 10 ml of fresh peripheral blood supplied the PBMCs. The CDR3 extends over 12 amino acids. Per germline, CDR1 SGHRS and CDR2 YFSETQ. Trimming took off 0 bases at V and 18 bases at J, with 13 bases between the two ends. RNA transcripts served as the template for amplifying TCR beta CDR3 regions. HTBI primers were the set used in a first-round RT-PCR of the TCR CDR3. Using its own MiXCR run on the multiplex PCR reads, TCRdb lists one record per CDR3 protein. This sample carries a few hundred thousand distinct CDR3 sequences, 15% to 17% of them seen once, and the ten largest clones take less than 9.5%. The sample belongs to a study of T cells in Graves' hyperthyroidism and ophthalmopathy. Study background: Peripheral blood samples were taken at initial diagnosis, prior to any treatment.

Whole-study findings and limits: Ophthalmopathy and stable hyperthyroidism were separated by a 13 V-J model.

The rearrangement uses TRBV5-1 and TRBJ1-6; D remains ambiguous. The material sequenced was blood. This receptor was obtained from a woman aged 25 to 39 with Graves' hyperthyroidism. CDR3 loop: CASSLDGKTAHF. As DNA, the CDR3 is TGCGCCAGCAGCTTGGACGGCAAAACCGCCCACTTT.